The 9 T cell receptor beta chains below were found in one sample sequenced in a study of early T cells in non-severe SARS-CoV-2 infection. TCRdb used MiXCR to reprocess the 5' RACE reads, holding one entry per CDR3 protein. Among more than 65,000 distinct CDR3 sequences listed, around 14% were seen once. Sample: whole blood. These receptors were obtained from an adult who was a healthcare worker with PCR-confirmed SARS-CoV-2 infection or an uninfected control (not recorded which).

This clonotype was detected ten times or more. This CDR3 reads CATNRQGETQYF. CDR3 DNA sequence: TGTGCCACCAACAGACAGGGAGAGACCCAGTACTTC. The rearrangement uses TRBV2 and TRBJ2-5; 7 bases are a match to TRBD1. The junction had 6 bases not matched to a gene; V was cut back by 10 bases and J by 4 bases. CDR3 length: 12 amino acids. Germline loops: CDR1 SNHLY, CDR2 FYNNEI.

This clonotype was counted many times. The chain combines TRBV25-1 with TRBJ2-1, with TRBD1 matching 7 bases. This CDR3 contains 20 residues. Germline V gene sequence: CDR1 MGHDK, CDR2 SYGVNS. J gave up 0 bases and V 5 bases, and 19 bases lay outside the gene matches. For the CDR3, the DNA is TGTGCCAGCAGTCCAACCTTAGAGGGGGCGGGTGAGAGCTCCTACAATGAGCAGTTCTTC. Translated, it gives CASSPTLEGAGESSYNEQFF.

The V gene is TRBV7-3, the J gene TRBJ2-7, with D possibly matching TRBD2 (5 bases). In germline, CDR1 is SGHTA, CDR2 FQGTGA. V was trimmed by 0 bases and J by 4 bases, leaving 7 bases between them. CDR3 length: 13 amino acids. The chain's CDR3 is CASSLTGKYEQYF. The CDR3 coding sequence is TGTGCCAGCAGCTTAACCGGGAAGTACGAGCAGTACTTC.

This clonotype has ten or more counts. The chain employs TRBV7-3 and TRBJ1-1; a possible D gene is TRBD1 (5 bases). This CDR3 contains 14 residues. Germline-derived CDR1 and CDR2 are SGHTA and FQGTGA. Trimming removed 4 bases from V and 3 bases from J, with 12 bases in between. In nucleotides, the CDR3 is TGTGCCAGCAGCTCCTCGGGCAGGGACACTGAAGCTTTCTTT. It is translated as CASSSSGRDTEAFF.

This clonotype was seen a few times. This chain joins TRBV5-4 and TRBJ2-2, with a weak D call TRBD2 (6 bases). The CDR3 spans 16 residues. Germline V gives CDR1 SGHNT, CDR2 YYREEE (reference sequence). Deletions cut 0 bases from V and 0 bases from J, with 9 bases between. The CDR3 DNA reads as TGTGCCAGCAGCTTGGCGGGACTGTCGAACACCGGGGAGCTGTTTTTT. The encoded protein is CASSLAGLSNTGELFF.

Only one count was recorded for this clonotype. The genes are TRBV6-5 and TRBJ1-1; TRBD1 matches 7 bases. V lost 1 base, J lost 4 bases, and 3 bases stayed unmatched. The germline CDR1 and CDR2 sequences are MNHEY and SVGAGI. This CDR3 is built from 14 residues. As DNA, the CDR3 is TGTGCCAGCAGTTACTTGACAGGGCCCACTGAAGCTTTCTTT. It specifies CASSYLTGPTEAFF.

This clonotype was found a few times. This rearrangement joins TRBV2 to TRBJ1-4, with TRBD1 identical over 9 bases. The CDR3 runs to 15 residues. With 6 bases clipped from V and 2 bases from J, the junction kept 4 bases outside the gene matches. Looked up from germline, CDR1 is SNHLY and CDR2 is FYNNEI. The CDR3: CASRAGQGTNEKLFF. CDR3 bases: TGTGCCAGCAGGGCGGGACAGGGTACTAATGAAAAACTGTTTTTT. The full variable domain, rest sourced from reference TRBV2 and TRBJ1-4, is EPEVTQTPSHQVTQMGQEVILRCVPISNHLYFYWYRQILGQKVEFLVSFYNNEISEKSEIFDDQFSVERPDGSNFTLKIRSTKLEDSAMYFCASRAGQGTNEKLFFGSGTQLSVL.

The chain couples TRBV19 to TRBJ2-3, with D perhaps TRBD1 (5 bases). CDR3 length: 14 residues. V gave up 2 bases and J gave up 12 bases, with 18 bases separating them. The germline gives CDR1 LNHDA, CDR2 SQIVND (reference sequence). The CDR3 DNA sequence: TGTGCCAGTAGTATATCCCAACGACAGTCCGTACAGTATTTT. Encoded protein: CASSISQRQSVQYF. Full variable domain (missing parts from reference TRBV19 and TRBJ2-3): DGGITQSPKYLFRKEGQNVTLSCEQNLNHDAMYWYRQDPGQGLRLIYYSQIVNDFQKGDIAEGYSVSREKKESFPLTVTSAQKNPTAFYLCASSISQRQSVQYFGPGTRLTVL.

This clonotype showed up just a few times. V and J are TRBV5-1 and TRBJ2-3; no clear D gene. The germline V gene has CDR1 SGHRS and CDR2 YFSETQ. There are 13 residues in the CDR3. Trimming removed 1 base from V and 2 bases from J, with 5 bases in between. For the CDR3, the DNA is TGCGCCAGCAGCTTGCCCCCCACAGATACGCAGTATTTT. Its protein product is CASSLPPTDTQYF.